The present T cell receptor beta chain was sequenced within a study of metastatic and nonmetastatic thyroid tumors. Study-wide findings and caveats: According to reports, the diversity of TCR beta was significantly higher in malignant thyroid tumors than in benign nodules, and this held in both blood and tumor samples.

Among the patients, none had received any treatment before thyroid surgery. TCRdb used MiXCR to call clones anew from the PCR reads. The sample consists of around 89,000 clones, 14% to 15% of them appearing once. CDR1 and CDR2 from the germline V gene are MNHNS and SASEGT. The CDR3 covers 14 residues. V was clipped by 0 bases and J by 7 bases, with 10 bases between them. This clone was counted at least ten times. Its antigen is undetermined. The sample consisted of blood. This chain connects TRBV6-1 to TRBJ1-5, with D unresolved. This receptor was obtained from a female donor with papillary thyroid cancer or a benign thyroid nodule (not recorded which). Some clones in this sample may be carry-over from other donors' samples. Here the CDR3 DNA reads TGTGCCAGCAGTGAAGCGGGCTTCGGGCAGCCCCAGCATTTT. It codes for CASSEAGFGQPQHF.